Reported below is one T cell receptor (beta chain). This clonotype was found a few times. Its antigen is unknown. No base qualities exist here, and no much larger clone lies one base off it. The data were obtained in a study of spatial heterogeneity in lung cancer (dated by TCRdb to about 2019). Regarding the research as a whole: Beta-chain transcripts were consistently detected in greater numbers than alpha-chain transcripts, which likely reflected higher beta-chain transcript abundance. In the raw uncorrected reads, each unique combination of TCR and UMI appeared more than ten times on average. In non-small cell lung cancer, the study made a quantitative comparison of TCR alpha and beta repertoires among multiple tumor regions, matched nontumor lung and blood. The study linked features of the TCR repertoire to counts of nonsynonymous mutations, which were determined by whole-exome sequencing of tumor tissue. Both alpha and beta chains were TCR-sequenced in samples taken at surgery, namely 220 tumor regions, under 80 matched nontumor lung samples and around 53 PBMC samples.

What the research found in general, with its limitations: Ubiquitous expanded tumor TCRs were found in blood more often at tumor resection than at routine follow-up. Additional single-cell paired TCR alpha and beta sequencing was considered necessary to confirm, at a functional level, the hypothesis that regional TCRs recognize regional mutations.

Libraries came from 5' RACE. Sequencer: NextSeq 500. In the TCR library protocol, a unique molecular identifier was attached to each TCR cDNA molecule so that PCR and sequencing errors could be corrected. The source study handled its data this way. TCR identification, UMI-based error correction and CDR3 extraction were all carried out with Decombinator tools. TCRs above a frequency of 2 per 1,000, corresponding to the top 1% of the tumor frequency distribution, were defined as expanded. Renyi diversity was calculated using the R vegan package after each repertoire was subsampled 100 times to 5,000 TCRs. To build CDR3 similarity networks, amino acid triplet string-kernel similarity was used, and CDR3s were connected when their pairwise similarity was above 0.82. TCRdb trimmed public reads at Q25 via fastp, called clones via MiXCR and kept in-frame beta chains. Under each unique CDR3 protein, matching rows form one entry showing the most common genes and DNA. The V and J calls come from TCRdb's annotation, not from the publication. The sample yields about 38,000 distinct CDR3 sequences; around 7.2% were counted once. The ten largest account for approximately 30% of the sample.

The time point label here, explained by the study, means: sample taken at primary tumor resection. Whole RNA extracted from tumor and nontumor lung tissue, or from cryopreserved PBMC samples, was used for TCR sequencing without cell sorting. Donors were around 71 patients with early-stage, untreated non-small cell lung cancer from the lung TRACERx cohort. A patient was chosen for TCR sequencing only when enough RNA was available from at least two tumor regions. The germline V gene (reference sequence) sets CDR1 to MNHNY and CDR2 to SVGAGI. V lost 5 bases and J lost 5 bases, and the count of bases not matched to a germline gene is 5. Including the terminal cysteine and phenylalanine, the CDR3 comprises 13 residues. The read is trimmed to its CDR3 DNA, 39 bases read in frame from base 1.

Sample: PBMCs, taken at surgery. This sequence was found in a male donor with early-stage non-small cell lung cancer. The chain couples TRBV6-6 to TRBJ2-7, and TRBD1 matches 8 of the central bases. The CDR3 loop reads CASSPDRVHEQYF. The nucleotide sequence is TGTGCCAGCAGTCCGGACAGGGTCCACGAGCAGTACTTC.